Sequencing of this T cell receptor beta chain was carried out in a study of shared clonotypes between healthy human individuals. Study-level findings and limits: Tissues were not sampled, only blood, and their repertoires likely differ. Against clonotypes common to all four donors, non-shared ones had lower generation probabilities.

This CDR3 contains 11 residues. CDR1 is SQVTM and CDR2 is ANQGSEA in the germline V gene. Trimming left V 3 bases short and J 6 bases short, with 8 bases between. A remark on this clone: The target antigen is unknown.

Here immunoSEQ multiplex PCR was the method, and the copy in TCRdb shows in-frame clones only, minus some. Of about 800,000 clones listed, about 96% were seen once; the top ten hold over 0.2%. Selected positively for CCR7 and CD45RO-negative, naive CD8 cells excluded terminally differentiated effector memory CD45RA+ cells. The receptor was isolated from a man aged 25-40 years in good health. This sequence joins TRBV29-1 and TRBJ1-2, with D hard to call. The sequencing sample was made of naive CD8+ T cells sorted from blood. CDR3 nucleotides: TGCAGCGTTGAGGAACGGAATGGCTACACCTTC. This translates into CSVEERNGYTF.